This T cell receptor beta chain originates from a study of T cell clonotyping in hematopoietic cell transplantation. Study information: Recipients' pretransplant samples followed cytoreduction. Whole-study findings and limits: Higher Inverse Simpson Index values in graft donor and pretransplant recipient predicted broader posttransplant TCR diversity. Recipient TCR diversity dropped after transplant; expanded clonotypes rose from day 30 to 180.

The CDR3 consists of 15 residues. The V gene lost 6 bases and the J gene lost 0 bases, with 14 bases spanning the gap. A remark on this clone: Its specificity is unknown.

Clones were sequenced by immunoSEQ multiplex PCR, and TCRdb holds only the in-frame ones, with some missing. The repertoire holds 25,000 to 35,000 clones, around 93% seen once, with around 2% in the top ten. Time point noted: recipient sample about 28 days before transplant, after cytoreduction. Recipients were bled about 28 days pretransplant and at posttransplant days 30, 100, 180. This rearrangement joins TRBV23-1 to TRBJ1-1; perhaps TRBD1 as D (6 bases). TRBV23-1 falls under the ORF class, with uncertain function. This clonotype originated in a man aged 50-59 years with acute myeloid leukemia. Some clones in this sample may be carry-over from other donors' samples. The sequencing here drew on peripheral blood mononuclear cells, taken before stem cell transplant. The CDR3 nucleotides read TGCGCCAGCAGGGCTAAGGACAGAGTGAACACTGAAGCTTTCTTT. Protein: CASRAKDRVNTEAFF.